This TCR beta chain was profiled in a study of blood T cell repertoires in COVID-19. The data were produced by immunoSEQ multiplex PCR, yet TCRdb's version contains in-frame clones alone and is incomplete. The sample includes about 60,000 clones, 85% of them seen just once. This clone was seen only a few times. The V gene's germline CDR1 is LNHNV and CDR2 YYDKDF (reference sequence). Trimming removed 0 bases from V and 8 bases from J; junction bases left unmatched: 17. CDR3 size: 19 residues. The clonotype comes from a human donor in a cohort sampled during active COVID-19. The sequenced sample was peripheral blood. The rearrangement links TRBV15 to TRBJ1-4, with 8 bases fitting TRBD1. The DNA of the CDR3 is TGTGCCACCAGCAGAGAGGGGGCAGGGGGCGATGTGATGGGAGAAAAACTGTTTTTT. It codes for CATSREGAGGDVMGEKLFF.